The 17 T cell receptor beta chains below were found in one sample sequenced in a study of shared clonotypes between healthy human individuals. Using immunoSEQ multiplex PCR, the repertoire was profiled, and TCRdb retains in-frame clones only, with some absent. This table has more than 1,200,000 clones, approximately 98.5% appearing once. What was sequenced was naive CD4+ T cells sorted from blood. The subset is: CD45RA+ positively selected. The source is a man aged 30-40 years in good health.

The V gene is TRBV27, the J gene TRBJ1-2, with D tentatively TRBD1 (5 bases). Germline V gene data show CDR1 as MNHEY and CDR2 as SMNVEV (reference sequence). Trimming shortened V by 5 bases and J by 4 bases, and 11 bases separated the two germline ends. This CDR3 spans 13 amino acids. CDR3 sequence (DNA): TGTGCCAGCAGTCGGGACGGAAGCTATGGCTACACCTTC. Translated, it gives CASSRDGSYGYTF.

The chain combines TRBV9 with TRBJ1-1; D perhaps matches TRBD1 (6 bases). V dropped 6 bases and J dropped 0 bases, with 15 bases sitting between them. CDR1 SGDLS and CDR2 YYNGEE come from the germline V gene. The CDR3 has 15 residues. The CDR3, as DNA: TGTGCCAGCACCAGAACGGGACACATGAACACTGAAGCTTTCTTT. Translation gives CASTRTGHMNTEAFF.

The chain has TRBV18 and TRBJ2-7; D ambiguous. Per the germline V gene, CDR1 is KGHSH and CDR2 is LQKENI. The CDR3 consists of 14 residues. Trimming stripped 2 bases from V and 0 bases from J, with 8 bases between. Written as DNA, the CDR3 is TGTGCCAGCTCACCATTCTTTAGCTCCTACGAGCAGTACTTC. It encodes CASSPFFSSYEQYF.

The chain carries TRBV5-4 and TRBJ1-5; D unresolved. This CDR3 has 15 residues. Trimming cost V 2 bases and J 2 bases, with 11 bases left between them. Per germline, CDR1 SGHNT and CDR2 YYREEE (reference sequence). In DNA form, the CDR3 reads TGTGCCAGCAGCTTCGGAGGAGGCGGCAATCAGCCCCAGCATTTT. Amino acid sequence: CASSFGGGGNQPQHF.

This sequence joins TRBV11-1 and TRBJ2-5; D remains unclear. The CDR3 totals 13 residues. V dropped 5 bases and J dropped 4 bases, with 11 bases sitting between them. Germline V gene data show CDR1 as SGHAT and CDR2 as FQDESV (reference sequence). The CDR3 loop is CASSPARRETQYF. The CDR3 DNA reads TGTGCCAGCAGCCCTGCCAGGCGAGAGACCCAGTACTTC.

V usage is TRBV28 and J usage is TRBJ1-4; no definite D call. The germline V gene encodes CDR1 MDHEN and CDR2 SYDVKM. The length of the CDR3 is 14 residues. Deletions cut 3 bases from V and 4 bases from J, with 9 bases between. CDR3: CASSLAGNNEKLFF. CDR3 DNA: TGTGCCAGCAGTTTGGCGGGGAATAATGAAAAACTGTTTTTT.

This chain uses TRBV11-2 with TRBJ2-3; 7 nucleotides align to TRBD2. The CDR3 length is 15 residues. Germline V gene lookup returns CDR1 SGHAT and CDR2 FQNNGV. V was clipped by 5 bases and J by 4 bases; unmatched bases: 9. CDR3 bases: TGTGCCAGCAGCGGAAGGACTAGTCGCCCAGATACGCAGTATTTT. It translates to CASSGRTSRPDTQYF.

The chain uses TRBV5-1 and TRBJ2-2, with 7 bases that match TRBD1. Per the germline V gene, CDR1 is SGHRS and CDR2 is YFSETQ. The V and J ends lost 1 base and 0 bases, in that order; junction bases with no gene match: 9. The CDR3 has 18 amino acids. The CDR3 protein is CASSLSPAGTANTGELFF. CDR3 coding DNA: TGCGCCAGCAGCTTGTCCCCCGCCGGGACAGCGAACACCGGGGAGCTGTTTTTT.

The chain links TRBV7-2 to TRBJ2-1; tentatively, D is TRBD2 (5 bases). Germline assignment: CDR1 SGHTA and CDR2 FQGNSA. The CDR3 contains 13 residues. V was trimmed by 4 bases and J by 10 bases, leaving 14 bases between them. CDR3 in DNA: TGTGCCAGCAGCTCACCGCCTTGGGAGGAGCAGTTCTTC. Translating gives CASSSPPWEEQFF.

The chain joins TRBV9 to TRBJ2-7, with TRBD2 matching 9 bases. With 9 bases clipped from V and 0 bases from J, the junction kept 19 bases outside the gene matches. The V gene's germline CDR1 is SGDLS and CDR2 YYNGEE. This CDR3 is 18 amino acids long. CDR3 bases: TGTGCCACCCCGAATATAGCGGGAGACATTACCGGCTCCTACGAGCAGTACTTC. It translates to CATPNIAGDITGSYEQYF.

This chain connects TRBV25-1 to TRBJ2-3; TRBD2 matches 12 bases. J gave up 2 bases and V 3 bases, and 6 bases lay outside the gene matches. Germline V gene data show CDR1 as MGHDK and CDR2 as SYGVNS. This CDR3 comprises 17 residues. CDR3 in amino acids: CASSETRLAGATDTQYF. CDR3 coding DNA: TGTGCCAGCAGTGAGACCCGACTAGCGGGAGCCACAGATACGCAGTATTTT.

Concerning this clone itself: This sample also contains other DNA sequences that code for the same CDR3. In nucleotides, the CDR3 is TGCAGTGCTAGATTAGGCTACGAGCAGTACTTC. Encoded protein: CSARLGYEQYF. The V and J genes are TRBV20-1 and TRBJ2-7; D unresolved. The CDR3 runs to 11 residues. V shed 2 bases and J shed 3 bases, with 5 bases lying between them. CDR1 is DFQATT and CDR2 is SNEGSKA in the germline V gene (reference sequence).

This chain links TRBV5-1 with TRBJ2-5, with TRBD2 matching over 8 bases. The CDR3 is 15 amino acids. After removal of 2 bases from V and 5 bases from J, the junction contained 8 bases not matched to a gene. From germline, CDR1 is SGHRS and CDR2 YFSETQ. As DNA, the CDR3 is TGCGCCAGCAGCTTCTCGCCGGGGGGGCCGGAGACCCAGTACTTC. It is translated as CASSFSPGGPETQYF.

The CDR3 protein is CASSLDSRTNTEAFF. The CDR3 DNA sequence: TGCGCCAGCAGCTTGGATTCGCGGACGAACACTGAAGCTTTCTTT. The chain couples TRBV5-1 to TRBJ1-1; D uncertain. Per the germline V gene, CDR1 is SGHRS and CDR2 is YFSETQ. The V end was cut by 0 bases, the J end by 1 base, with 10 bases between. The CDR3 covers 15 residues.

In regard to this clone: This sample includes further DNA sequences coding for the same CDR3. This CDR3 is CASSLVAGSSYNEQFF. The CDR3, as DNA: TGCGCCAGCAGCTTGGTAGCAGGCAGCTCCTACAATGAGCAGTTCTTC. The chain employs TRBV5-1 and TRBJ2-1, with D unclear. Trimming cost V 0 bases and J 0 bases, with 10 bases left between them. The length of the CDR3 is 16 residues. Germline V gene lookup returns CDR1 SGHRS and CDR2 YFSETQ. The full variable domain, rest sourced from reference TRBV5-1 and TRBJ2-1, is KAGVTQTPRYLIKTRGQQVTLSCSPISGHRSVSWYQQTPGQGLQFLFEYFSETQRNKGNFPGRFSGRQFSNSRSEMNVSTLELGDSALYLCASSLVAGSSYNEQFFGPGTRLTVL.

The rearrangement joins TRBV5-6 to TRBJ2-5, with D tentatively TRBD1 (6 bases). CDR3 length: 14 residues. The germline CDR1 and CDR2 sequences are SGHDT and YYEEEE. The V gene lost 4 bases and the J gene lost 7 bases, with 17 bases spanning the gap. The CDR3 region is CASSRRNREVTQYF. The DNA of the CDR3 is TGTGCCAGCAGCCGAAGAAACAGGGAAGTGACCCAGTACTTC. Full variable domain (missing parts from reference TRBV5-6 and TRBJ2-5): DAGVTQSPTHLIKTRGQQVTLRCSPKSGHDTVSWYQQALGQGPQFIFQYYEEEERQRGNFPDRFSGHQFPNYSSELNVNALLLGDSALYLCASSRRNREVTQYFGPGTRLLVL.

The chain joins TRBV7-6 to TRBJ2-1, with 8 bases matching TRBD2. V dropped 1 base and J dropped 6; count of bases not matched to a gene: 5. The CDR3 runs to 15 residues. Germline V gives CDR1 SGHVS, CDR2 FNYEAQ. This chain's CDR3 is CASSLGRGGRNEQFF. As DNA, the CDR3 is TGTGCCAGCAGCTTAGGCCGGGGGGGGCGCAATGAGCAGTTCTTC.